The clone carrying this T cell receptor beta chain appeared a few times. Antigen unknown. These data belong to a study of regulatory T cells in long-lasting Graves disease. Arm-PCR of CDR3 regions and iRepertoire HTBI primers were the basis on which TCR beta libraries were built. TCRdb passed the multiplex PCR reads through MiXCR, listing each CDR3 protein once. The table shows hundreds of thousands of distinct CDR3 sequences, with around 15% occurring only once. Time point of the sample: newly diagnosed GD, antithyroid drugs for less than 3 months. The TCR library used RNA extracted from PBMCs. Diagnoses of Graves' disease were made by American Thyroid Association guidelines. Regarding the study as a whole: Persistent disease was associated with favored TRBV28 usage and with favored use of TRBJ1-2 and TRBJ2-5.

This CDR3 region has 16 residues. Germline CDR1 reads MNHEY; CDR2 reads SVGEGT. J lost 0 bases, V lost 6 bases, and 7 bases had no gene match. The sample here was peripheral blood mononuclear cells (PBMCs), taken at new diagnosis, from a patient treated with antithyroid drugs. This receptor was obtained from a female donor with Graves disease. V gene TRBV6-2 or TRBV6-3 combines with J gene TRBJ1-5; TRBD1 agrees at 8 bases. CDR3 loop: CASRQGAHYSNQPQHF. The CDR3, as DNA: TGTGCCAGCAGGCAGGGGGCCCATTATAGCAATCAGCCCCAGCATTTT.